Sequencing of this TCR beta chain was carried out in a study of memory CD4+ T cells and cytomegalovirus serostatus. Study information: Of the healthy Belgian adults, 8 to 10 were CMV seropositive and 20 to 30 seronegative.

V was cut by 6 bases and J by 5 bases, with 17 bases left in between. The CDR3 is 14 residues long. Germline-derived CDR1 and CDR2 are MNHEY and SMNVEV (reference sequence). For this clone: Its antigen remains unidentified.

Regarding the study as a whole: About 40% of the 164 known CMV-associated TCRbeta sequences appeared in CD4+ memory.

The authors' processing: After removing out-of-frame reads, around 2.2 million distinct TCRbeta sequences remained. Assay: immunoSEQ multiplex PCR; the TCRdb copy retains only in-frame clones and omits some. The DNA was the basis for D and trimming; V, J and clone size are from that table. The table has approximately 47,000 clones, around 80% seen once. The sort gate was single viable CD3+CD4+CD8-CD45RO+ cells for memory CD4+ T cells. The clonotype comes from an adult in good health and CMV-seronegative. Sequenced material: memory CD4+ T cells from blood. The rearrangement links TRBV27 to TRBJ2-7; D is possibly TRBD2 (6 bases). The CDR3 is CASSRERVLNEQYF. CDR3 nucleotide sequence: TGTGCCAGCAGCCGTGAGCGGGTCTTAAACGAGCAGTACTTC.